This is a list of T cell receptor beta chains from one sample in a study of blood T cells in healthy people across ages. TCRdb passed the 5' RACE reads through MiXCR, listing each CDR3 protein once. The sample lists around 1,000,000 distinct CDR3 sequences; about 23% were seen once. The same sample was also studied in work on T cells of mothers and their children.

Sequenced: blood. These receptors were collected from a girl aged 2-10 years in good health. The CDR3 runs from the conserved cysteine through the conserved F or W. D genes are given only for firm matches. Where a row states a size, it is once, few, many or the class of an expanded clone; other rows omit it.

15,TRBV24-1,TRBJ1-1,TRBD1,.,CATSDSGTGYTEAFF,TGTGCCACCAGTGATTCCGGGACAGGGTACACTGAAGCTTTCTTT
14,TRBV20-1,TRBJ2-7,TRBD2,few,CSALLAGGRYEQYF,TGCAGTGCCCTATTAGCGGGAGGTAGATACGAGCAGTACTTC
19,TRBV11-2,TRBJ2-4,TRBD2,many,CASSLGPLVLAGGQNIQYF,TGTGCCAGCAGCCTAGGCCCCCTTGTACTAGCGGGGGGGCAAAACATTCAGTACTTC
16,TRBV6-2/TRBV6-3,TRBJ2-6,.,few,CASIRDTRSGANVLTF,TGTGCCAGCATTAGGGACACCCGCTCTGGGGCCAACGTCCTGACTTTC
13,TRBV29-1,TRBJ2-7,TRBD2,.,CSVGASGGYEQYF,TGCAGCGTGGGGGCTAGCGGGGGGTACGAGCAGTACTTC
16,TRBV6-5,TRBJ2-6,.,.,CASSYVAVSGANVLTF,TGTGCCAGCAGTTACGTGGCGGTCTCTGGGGCCAACGTCCTGACTTTC
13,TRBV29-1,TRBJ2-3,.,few,CSGGLGPTDTQYF,TGCAGCGGAGGCCTTGGACCTACAGATACGCAGTATTTT
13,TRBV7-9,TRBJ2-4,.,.,CAGRRRGENIQYF,TGTGCCGGAAGACGAAGGGGGGAAAACATTCAGTACTTC
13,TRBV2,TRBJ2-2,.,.,CASSEYVAGELFF,TGTGCCAGCAGTGAATATGTGGCCGGGGAGCTGTTTTTT
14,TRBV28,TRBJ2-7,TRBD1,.,CASRPRTGGYEQYF,TGTGCCAGCAGACCAAGGACAGGGGGCTACGAGCAGTACTTC
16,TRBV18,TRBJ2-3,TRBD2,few,CASSLLSGASTDTQYF,TGTGCCAGCTCCCTTCTAAGCGGGGCTAGCACAGATACGCAGTATTTT
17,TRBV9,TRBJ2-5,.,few,CASSVGMGAWAQETQYF,TGTGCCAGCAGCGTGGGCATGGGGGCCTGGGCGCAAGAGACCCAGTACTTC
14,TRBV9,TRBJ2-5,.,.,CASSVSQGVGTQYF,TGTGCCAGCAGCGTGTCTCAGGGTGTCGGGACCCAGTACTTC
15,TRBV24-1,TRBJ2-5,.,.,CATSAFGESGETQYF,TGTGCCACCAGTGCCTTTGGAGAATCGGGGGAGACCCAGTACTTC
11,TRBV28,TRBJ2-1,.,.,CASSWPGEQFF,TGTGCCAGCAGTTGGCCCGGTGAGCAGTTCTTC
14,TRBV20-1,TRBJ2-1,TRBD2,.,CSKTSGGGKDEQFF,TGCAGTAAGACTAGCGGGGGAGGTAAAGATGAGCAGTTCTTC
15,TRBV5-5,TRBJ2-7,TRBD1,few,CASSSNRDRAYEQYF,TGTGCCAGCAGCTCTAATCGGGACAGAGCCTACGAGCAGTACTTC
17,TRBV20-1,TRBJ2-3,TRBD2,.,CSASTPRTSGRSDTQYF,TGCAGTGCTAGTACCCCCAGGACCAGCGGGAGGTCAGATACGCAGTATTTT
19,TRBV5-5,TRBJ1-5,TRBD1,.,CASSQRILQGAGRNQPQHF,TGTGCCAGCAGTCAAAGAATTCTACAGGGGGCAGGAAGGAATCAGCCCCAGCATTTT
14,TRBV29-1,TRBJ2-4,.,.,CSVQGLLAKNIQYF,TGCAGCGTTCAGGGACTTCTAGCCAAAAACATTCAGTACTTC
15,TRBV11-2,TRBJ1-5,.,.,CASSLLGTGNQPQHF,TGTGCCAGCAGCTTACTAGGGACCGGCAATCAGCCCCAGCATTTT
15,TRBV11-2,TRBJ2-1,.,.,CASSLENGGANEQFF,TGTGCCAGCAGCTTAGAAAACGGGGGAGCCAATGAGCAGTTCTTC
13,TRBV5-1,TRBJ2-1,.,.,CASRSLTYNEQFF,TGCGCCAGCAGATCTTTGACCTACAATGAGCAGTTCTTC
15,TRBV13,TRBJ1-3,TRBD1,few,CASSSGQYSGNTIYF,TGTGCCAGCAGCTCGGGACAGTACTCTGGAAACACCATATATTTT
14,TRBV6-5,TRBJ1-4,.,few,CASSYGTDEEKLFF,TGTGCCAGCAGTTATGGGACGGATGAAGAAAAACTGTTTTTT
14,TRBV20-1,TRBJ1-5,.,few,CSASRGASNQPQHF,TGCAGTGCTAGTCGGGGGGCGAGCAATCAGCCCCAGCATTTT
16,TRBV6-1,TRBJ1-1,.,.,CASSEGDQGRGTEAFF,TGTGCCAGCAGTGAAGGGGATCAGGGGAGAGGTACTGAAGCTTTCTTT
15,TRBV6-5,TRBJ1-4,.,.,CASSPREGRREKLFF,TGTGCCAGCAGTCCTCGTGAGGGGAGGAGGGAAAAACTGTTTTTT
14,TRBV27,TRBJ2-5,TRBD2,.,CASSPFGEGETQYF,TGTGCCAGCAGCCCCTTCGGGGAGGGAGAGACCCAGTACTTC
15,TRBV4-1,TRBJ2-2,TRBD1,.,CASSQEKTGSGELFF,TGCGCCAGCAGCCAAGAGAAGACAGGGTCCGGGGAGCTGTTTTTT
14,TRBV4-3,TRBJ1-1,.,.,CASSQDRGSAEAFF,TGCGCCAGCAGCCAAGATCGGGGATCCGCTGAAGCTTTCTTT
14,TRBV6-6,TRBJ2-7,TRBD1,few,CASTHGTGDYEQYF,TGTGCCAGCACCCACGGGACAGGAGACTACGAGCAGTACTTC
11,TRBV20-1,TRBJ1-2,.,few,CSAREAHGYTF,TGCAGTGCTAGAGAAGCACATGGCTACACCTTC
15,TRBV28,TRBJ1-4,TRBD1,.,CASRQTGQGWEKLFF,TGTGCCAGCAGGCAGACGGGACAGGGCTGGGAAAAACTGTTTTTT
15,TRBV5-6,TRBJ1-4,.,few,CASSFRQDQHEKLFF,TGTGCCAGCAGCTTCAGACAGGACCAACATGAAAAACTGTTTTTT
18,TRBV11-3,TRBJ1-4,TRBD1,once,CASSSWDRVVSTNEKLFF,TGTGCCAGCAGCTCTTGGGACAGGGTCGTTTCAACTAATGAAAAACTGTTTTTT
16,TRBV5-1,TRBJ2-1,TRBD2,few,CASSRLAGGSYNEQFF,TGCGCCAGCAGCCGACTAGCGGGGGGGTCCTACAATGAGCAGTTCTTC
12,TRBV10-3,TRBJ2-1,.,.,CAISYRDNEQFF,TGTGCCATCAGCTACAGAGACAATGAGCAGTTCTTC
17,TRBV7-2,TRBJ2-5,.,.,CASSLRLQLGPLVPQYF,TGTGCCAGCAGCTTACGGCTCCAACTCGGCCCTCTTGTGCCCCAGTACTTC
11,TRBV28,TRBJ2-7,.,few,CATLGDYEQYF,TGTGCCACCCTTGGGGACTACGAGCAGTACTTC
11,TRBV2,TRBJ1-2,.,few,CASSEFQGYTF,TGTGCCAGCAGTGAGTTTCAAGGCTACACCTTC
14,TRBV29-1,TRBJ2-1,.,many,CSVEGESSYNEQFF,TGCAGCGTTGAAGGGGAGAGCTCCTACAATGAGCAGTTCTTC